This T cell receptor beta chain originates from a study of T-cell reconstitution after alpha-beta-depleted transplantation in children. Study results and limitations: One year after transplant, T-cell counts and diversity came mostly from newly produced T cells.

Concerning this clonotype: Its antigen is undetermined.

Researchers prepared the TCRbeta library using unique molecular identifiers, the study reports. From the PCR reads, TCRdb called clonotypes with MiXCR, one entry per CDR3 protein. The repertoire holds around 240,000 distinct CDR3 sequences, 8.2% seen once, with under 8% in the top ten. Deletions cut 0 bases from V and 5 bases from J, with 13 bases between. CDR1 is LGHNA and CDR2 is YNFKEQ in the germline V gene. The CDR3 consists of 15 residues. The sequencing here drew on PBMCs, mostly from graft donor cells, taken 180 days after TCRalphabeta/CD19-depleted stem cell transplant. The origin of this receptor is a male patient younger than 18 who had a stem cell transplant for acute lymphoblastic leukemia, so the T cells may come from the graft donor. This chain uses TRBV4-2 with TRBJ1-1, with a tentative D call TRBD1 (5 bases). Here the CDR3 reads CASSQDQGKGTEAFF. In DNA form, the CDR3 reads TGTGCCAGCAGCCAAGATCAGGGCAAAGGGACTGAAGCTTTCTTT.